This T cell receptor (beta chain) was identified during a study of blood T cell repertoires in COVID-19. Study at large: Sites in the United States, Italy and Spain provided acute and convalescent COVID-19 samples. Nucleic acid was either cDNA or gDNA, and it came from T cells, B-cell-depleted T cells, or PBMCs.

Here immunoSEQ multiplex PCR was the method, and the copy in TCRdb shows in-frame clones only, minus some. The repertoire holds roughly 310,000 clones, with about 90% as singletons. The ends lost 3 bases at V and 5 bases at J; junction bases unmatched: 4. The CDR3 sequence is 15 residues long. The germline gives CDR1 SGHRS, CDR2 YFSETQ. While infection was still active, Seattle patients were enrolled and then followed longitudinally. The material sequenced was peripheral blood. The clonotype comes from a young woman with COVID-19, enrolled during active disease. This sequence joins TRBV5-1 and TRBJ2-1; 11 bases are shared with TRBD1. The CDR3 reads CASSSGTGGNNEQFF. DNA for the CDR3: TGCGCCAGCAGCTCCGGGACAGGGGGGAACAATGAGCAGTTCTTC.